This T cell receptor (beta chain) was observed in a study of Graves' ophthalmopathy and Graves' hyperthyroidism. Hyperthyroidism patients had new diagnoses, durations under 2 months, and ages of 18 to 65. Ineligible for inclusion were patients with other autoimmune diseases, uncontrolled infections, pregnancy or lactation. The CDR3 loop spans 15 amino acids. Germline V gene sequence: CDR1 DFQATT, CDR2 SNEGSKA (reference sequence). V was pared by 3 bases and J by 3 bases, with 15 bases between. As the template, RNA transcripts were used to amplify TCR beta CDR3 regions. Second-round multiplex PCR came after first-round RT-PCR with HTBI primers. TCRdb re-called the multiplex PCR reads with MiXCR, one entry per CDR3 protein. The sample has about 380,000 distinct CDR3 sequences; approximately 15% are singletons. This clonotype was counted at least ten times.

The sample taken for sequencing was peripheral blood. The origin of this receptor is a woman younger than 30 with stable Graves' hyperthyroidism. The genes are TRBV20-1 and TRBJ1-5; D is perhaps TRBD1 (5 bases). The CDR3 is CSASHRGKVNQPQHF. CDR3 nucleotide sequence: TGCAGTGCTAGCCACCGGGGGAAGGTCAATCAGCCCCAGCATTTT.